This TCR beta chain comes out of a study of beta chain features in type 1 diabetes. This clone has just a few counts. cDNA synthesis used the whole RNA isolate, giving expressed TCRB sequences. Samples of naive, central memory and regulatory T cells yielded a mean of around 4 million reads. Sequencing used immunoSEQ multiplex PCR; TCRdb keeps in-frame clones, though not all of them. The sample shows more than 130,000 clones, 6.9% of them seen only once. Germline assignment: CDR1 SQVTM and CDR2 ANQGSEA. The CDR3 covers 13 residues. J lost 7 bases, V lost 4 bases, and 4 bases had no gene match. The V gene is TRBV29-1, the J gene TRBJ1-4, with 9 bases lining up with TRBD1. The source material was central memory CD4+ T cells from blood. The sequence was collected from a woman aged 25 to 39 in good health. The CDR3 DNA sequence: TGCAGCGTTGCGACAGGGGGTTTTGAAAAACTGTTTTTT. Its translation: CSVATGGFEKLFF.